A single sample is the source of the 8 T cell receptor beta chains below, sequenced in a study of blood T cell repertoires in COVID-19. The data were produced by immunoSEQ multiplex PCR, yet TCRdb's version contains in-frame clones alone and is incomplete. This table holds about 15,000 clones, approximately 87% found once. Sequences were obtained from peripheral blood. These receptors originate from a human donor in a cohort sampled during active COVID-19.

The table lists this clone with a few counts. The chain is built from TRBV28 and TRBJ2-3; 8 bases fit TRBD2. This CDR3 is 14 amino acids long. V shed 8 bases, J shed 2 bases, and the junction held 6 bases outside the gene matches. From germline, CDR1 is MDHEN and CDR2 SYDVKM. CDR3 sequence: CASGSGGDTDTQYF. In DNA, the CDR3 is TGTGCCAGCGGCTCCGGGGGGGACACAGATACGCAGTATTTT.

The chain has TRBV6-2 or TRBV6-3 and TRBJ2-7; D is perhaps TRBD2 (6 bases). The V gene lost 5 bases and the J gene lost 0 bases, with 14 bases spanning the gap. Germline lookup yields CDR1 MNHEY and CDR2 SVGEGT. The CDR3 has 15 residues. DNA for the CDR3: TGTGCCAGCAGTCCCCCCGCGGGAAACTCCTACGAGCAGTACTTC. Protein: CASSPPAGNSYEQYF.

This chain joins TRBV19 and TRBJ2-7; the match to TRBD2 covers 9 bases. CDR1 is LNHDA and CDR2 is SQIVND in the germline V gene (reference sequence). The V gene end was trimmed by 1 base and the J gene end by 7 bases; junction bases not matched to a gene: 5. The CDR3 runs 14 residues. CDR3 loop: CASSIVAGVREQYF. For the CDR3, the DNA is TGTGCCAGTAGTATAGTAGCGGGAGTGAGGGAGCAGTACTTC.

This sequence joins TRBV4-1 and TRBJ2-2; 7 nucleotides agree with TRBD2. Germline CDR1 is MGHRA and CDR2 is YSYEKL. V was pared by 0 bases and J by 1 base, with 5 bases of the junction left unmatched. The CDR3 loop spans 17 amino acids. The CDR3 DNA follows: TGCGCCAGCAGCCAAGATATAGCGGGCGGGAACACCGGGGAGCTGTTTTTT. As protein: CASSQDIAGGNTGELFF.

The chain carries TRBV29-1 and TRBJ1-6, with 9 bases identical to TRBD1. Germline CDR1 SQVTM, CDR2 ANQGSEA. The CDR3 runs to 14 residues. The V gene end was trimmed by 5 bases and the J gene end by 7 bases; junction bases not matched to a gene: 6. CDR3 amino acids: CSVRQGEGNSPLHF. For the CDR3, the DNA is TGCAGCGTTCGACAGGGGGAGGGGAATTCACCCCTCCACTTT.

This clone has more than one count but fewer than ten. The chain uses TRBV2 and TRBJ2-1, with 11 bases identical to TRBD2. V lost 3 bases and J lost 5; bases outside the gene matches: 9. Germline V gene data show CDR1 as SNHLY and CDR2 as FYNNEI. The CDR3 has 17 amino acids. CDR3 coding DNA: TGTGCCAGCAGTGATCCATGGCTAGCGGGAGGTCACAATGAGCAGTTCTTC. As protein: CASSDPWLAGGHNEQFF. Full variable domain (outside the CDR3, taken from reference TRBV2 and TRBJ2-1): EPEVTQTPSHQVTQMGQEVILRCVPISNHLYFYWYRQILGQKVEFLVSFYNNEISEKSEIFDDQFSVERPDGSNFTLKIRSTKLEDSAMYFCASSDPWLAGGHNEQFFGPGTRLTVL.

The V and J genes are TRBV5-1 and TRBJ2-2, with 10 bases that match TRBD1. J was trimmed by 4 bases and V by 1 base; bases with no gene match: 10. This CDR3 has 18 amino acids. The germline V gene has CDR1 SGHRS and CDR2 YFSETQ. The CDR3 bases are TGCGCCAGCAGCTTGATTTTCATGGGGACAGGGGCCACCGGGGAGCTGTTTTTT. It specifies CASSLIFMGTGATGELFF.

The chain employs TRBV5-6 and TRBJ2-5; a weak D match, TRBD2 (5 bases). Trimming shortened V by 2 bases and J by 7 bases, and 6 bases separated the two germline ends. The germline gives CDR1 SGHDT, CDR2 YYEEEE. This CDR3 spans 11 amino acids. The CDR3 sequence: CASSFEGTQYF. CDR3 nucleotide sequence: TGTGCCAGCAGCTTCGAGGGGACCCAGTACTTC.